The rows below give T cell receptor beta chains drawn from one sample of a study of response to subunit inactivated influenza vaccine. TCRdb itself ran the RT-PCR reads through MiXCR, one entry per CDR3 protein. The sample holds under 550,000 distinct CDR3 sequences; roughly 8.2% are singletons and the top ten take 10% to 15%. The sample was PBMCs from blood, taken 23 to 25 months after vaccination. These receptors originate from a man aged 45-69 years who received an inactivated influenza vaccine. The conserved cysteine and the conserved F or W are not part of the CDR3 here.

v_call cdr3_aa
TRBV5-1 ASAQGALANTGELF
TRBV20-1 SANIFLAGGTDTQY
TRBV19 ASSIGVSHYNEQF
TRBV6-5 ASSYKPGELF
TRBV20-1 SVPRAGGTDTQY
TRBV14 ASSRTSGKNNEQF
TRBV20-1 SASAEQMSNQPQH
TRBV20-1 SARGTLGQPQH
TRBV3-1 ASSRVPGGPVVAF
TRBV12-3/TRBV12-4 ASSFPGAKNIQY
TRBV7-9 ASSWGTSATDTQY
TRBV5-1 ASSQLGQGSYEQY
TRBV4-3 ASSQDPEGSGANVLT
TRBV28 ASRRYQEAF
TRBV18 ASSPDGGALRNEQF
TRBV20-1 SAPHSGRTDTQY
TRBV7-2 ASSFGQGVKTQY
TRBV4-2 ASSQDWPENTGELF
TRBV7-9 ASSPDRVGYT
TRBV11-2 ASSYGLETQY
TRBV11-2 ASSFSGSRNEQF
TRBV14 ASSTWTSSGNTGELF
TRBV12-3/TRBV12-4 ASSFTGAPNYGYT
TRBV24-1 ATSDLSGTGPTGELF
TRBV6-6 ASRPREDTIY
TRBV5-1 ASSGAPGQEETQY
TRBV27 ASRVEHSNEKLF
TRBV4-2 ASSPTGREEKLF
TRBV29-1 SVGQSSYEQY
TRBV4-3 ASSHDATGTGNTIY
TRBV7-2 ASSLAGTGATGEQY
TRBV7-2 ASSLVSGSNQPQH
TRBV4-2 ASSQRAGGNYEQY
TRBV20-1 SARAGETQY
TRBV4-3 ASSQENRADGANVLT
TRBV4-1 ASSQRTVNTGELF
TRBV5-1 ASSLGQRGGDTQY
TRBV4-1 ASSQVGQGDGYT
TRBV20-1 SALRKGPDTQY
TRBV7-2 ASSQDRAKLF
TRBV20-1 SAQDRKTGGNQPQH
TRBV5-1 ASSLEGRTQNTEAF
TRBV12-3/TRBV12-4 ASALRQGAGEKLF
TRBV11-2 ASSLVVTSPLY
TRBV6-1 ASSERQFYTDTQY
TRBV2 ASSVEGSNQPQH